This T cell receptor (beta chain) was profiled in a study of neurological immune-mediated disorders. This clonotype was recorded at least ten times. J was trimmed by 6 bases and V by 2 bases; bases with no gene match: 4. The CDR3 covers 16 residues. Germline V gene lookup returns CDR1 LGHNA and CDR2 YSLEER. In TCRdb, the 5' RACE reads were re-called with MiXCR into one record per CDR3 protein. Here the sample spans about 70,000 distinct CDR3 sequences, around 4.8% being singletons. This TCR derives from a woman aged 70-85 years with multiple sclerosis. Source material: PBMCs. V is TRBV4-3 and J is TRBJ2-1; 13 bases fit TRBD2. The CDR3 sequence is CASSQTSGGGLNEQFF. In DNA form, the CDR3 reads TGCGCCAGCAGCCAAACTAGCGGGGGGGGCCTCAATGAGCAGTTCTTC.